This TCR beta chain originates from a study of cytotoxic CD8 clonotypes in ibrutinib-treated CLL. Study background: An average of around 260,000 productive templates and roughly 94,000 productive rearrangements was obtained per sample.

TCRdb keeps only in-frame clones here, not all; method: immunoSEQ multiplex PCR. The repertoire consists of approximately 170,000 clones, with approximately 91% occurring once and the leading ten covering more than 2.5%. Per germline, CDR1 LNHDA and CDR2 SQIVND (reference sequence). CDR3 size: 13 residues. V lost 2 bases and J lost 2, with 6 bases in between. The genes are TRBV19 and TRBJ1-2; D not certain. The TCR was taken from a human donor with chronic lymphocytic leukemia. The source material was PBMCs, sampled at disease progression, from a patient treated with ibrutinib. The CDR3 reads CASSISENYGYTF. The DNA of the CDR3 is TGTGCCAGTAGTATATCTGAGAACTATGGCTACACCTTC.